This T cell receptor (beta chain) was documented in a study of T cell responses to AZD1222 COVID-19 vaccine. Background on the study: Second-dose intervals near 4 or 12 weeks were combined. Study-wide results and caveats: Clonal diversity was possibly underestimated; the donors were predominantly white British and more often female. Vaccine-related CD4 TCRs covered spike, predominating at 160-218 and 743-854.

TCRdb's copy holds only in-frame clones and misses some; the assay was immunoSEQ multiplex PCR. The repertoire holds 150,000 to 200,000 clones, with about 92% as singletons. This CDR3 is 17 amino acids long. Germline assignment: CDR1 MNHEY and CDR2 SMNVEV (reference sequence). V lost 7 bases, J lost 3 bases, and 25 bases lay in between. As concerns this clone: What it recognizes is unknown.

V usage is TRBV27 and J usage is TRBJ2-7; D call uncertain. The sample was peripheral blood, taken on day 0 of AZD1222 vaccination. This TCR derives from an adult in good health. In DNA form, the CDR3 reads TGTGCCAGCATTCGCCATTACCAGGCTTCCCCTAACTACGAGCAGTACTTC. Translating gives CASIRHYQASPNYEQYF.